The rows below give T cell receptor beta chains drawn from one sample of a study of blood T cell repertoires in COVID-19. The repertoire was sequenced with immunoSEQ multiplex PCR; TCRdb's copy has only in-frame clones and lacks some. The sample shows approximately 360,000 clones, about 87% of them seen only once. Material for sequencing was PBMCs or T cells enriched from blood (not recorded which). The source is a man aged 40-50 years in a cohort exposed to, infected with or recovered from COVID-19 (not recorded which). Each CDR3 is given with its conserved first and last residue. A D gene is named only where the DNA matches it firmly. A row's size may be missing; if present it is once, few, many or a size class.

>TRBD1|TRBJ2-7|TRBV7-9|-
CASSQMRGQWSHEQYF
>-|TRBJ1-6|TRBV29-1|-
CSAQDKAGSPLHF
>TRBD1|TRBJ2-1|TRBV2|-
CASKRGQGNNEQFF
>-|TRBJ1-2|TRBV5-5|-
CASSRTIDRNYGYTF
>-|TRBJ1-2|TRBV6-5|-
CASSYDDSYGYTF
>-|TRBJ1-1|TRBV6-2/TRBV6-3|-
CASSFSGLNTEAFF
>-|TRBJ1-3|TRBV5-4|-
CASSFKGIPPGNTIYF
>TRBD1|TRBJ1-4|TRBV10-3|-
CAIQDPGTGNEKLFF
>-|TRBJ1-5|TRBV30|few
CAWSGGGGQPQHF
>-|TRBJ2-7|TRBV9|-
CASSQSEHYEQYF
>TRBD1|TRBJ1-5|TRBV5-4|-
CASSLDRGPQHF
>-|TRBJ1-1|TRBV5-5|-
CASSFGQNTEAFF
>-|TRBJ2-7|TRBV11-2|-
CASSVSYEQYF
>TRBD1|TRBJ2-7|TRBV19|-
CASAGTGSYEQYF
>-|TRBJ2-1|TRBV28|-
CASSSFQRLRSYNEQFF
>TRBD2|TRBJ2-3|TRBV7-2|once
CASSLVAGELGTQYF
>TRBD1|TRBJ1-1|TRBV18|-
CASSPSGQGTEAFF
>-|TRBJ1-5|TRBV28|-
CASIRATDQPQHF